This record concerns one T cell receptor beta chain sequence. What antigen it recognizes has not been identified. Per-base quality was not reported, and no clone a single base away is much larger than it. Preparation of the library involved the immunoSEQ multiplex PCR assay. A mixture of 60 forward primers for TCR Vbeta segments and 13 reverse primers for TCR Jbeta segments was used in the multiplex PCR. The CDR3 region of rearranged TCR beta genes was amplified from genomic DNA by a multiplex PCR assay. Amplified TCR beta libraries were sequenced as 87-base-pair reads on the Illumina HiSeq System. The original pipeline was this. A later analysis tallied about 77 million unique TCR beta chains across the 550 to 850 repertoires, and 10 million to 11 million of those chains were shared by two or more donors. Raw reads were error-corrected and collapsed into unique sequences with a nearest-neighbor algorithm that merged closely related sequences to remove PCR and sequencing errors. V, D and J gene segments were assigned by aligning CDR3 sequences to IMGT reference sequences. For a sequence to be retained, at least a six-nucleotide match to both a V gene segment and a J gene segment was required. Rearrangements were called productive when the CDR3 lacked stop codons and stayed in frame with V and J; all others were non-productive. Following IMGT convention, CDR3 was defined as the stretch from the second conserved V-encoded cysteine to the conserved J-encoded phenylalanine. The earlier analysis of some 540 of the donors excluded any sequence lacking an unambiguous match to a single V gene segment. An earlier analysis of a few hundred of the donors called V segments functional above 56.7% productive rearrangements and segregating when the between-donor standard deviation exceeded 5%. A statistical classification framework was developed to diagnose cytomegalovirus status using the catalog of TCR beta chain sequences. V and J gene assignment, in a later analysis, came from comparing TCR nucleotide sequences with IMGT/GENE-DB human TR gene sequences. In a later analysis, CDR3 sequences and most-parsimonious VDJ recombination scenarios were assigned using the TCRdist pipeline. In a later analysis, each TCR beta chain was defined by its CDR3 amino acid sequence together with its V-gene family, and reads without a unique V-gene family were excluded. A later analysis removed 592 highly shared, low-generation-probability nucleotide sequences to deal with suspected cross-contamination and a sequencing artifact. In a later analysis, a clonal expansion index for each public chain was calculated from normalized within-repertoire ranks of inferred template counts. Generation probabilities in a later analysis came from a VDJ recombination model fitted to out-of-frame rearrangements, and those results were checked against IGoR. A later analysis scored TCR-TCR, TCR-HLA and TCR-CMV co-occurrence with hypergeometric tests, applying a repertoire-size bias correction to TCR pairs. To estimate false discovery rates, a later analysis permuted the HLA or CMV assignments 20 times. In a later analysis, co-occurring TCRs were grouped with DBSCAN, and TCRdist sequence similarity was added when clustering was performed within HLA-allele-positive subsets. Co-occurrence clustering excluded repertoires with fewer than 30,000 or more than 120,000 public chains, plus five with anomalous nucleotide sharing. TCRdb retrieved this table from immuneACCESS and kept in-frame rearrangements only. Not all clones are present; in checked studies, unresolved V genes account for under half, and no reason is known for the remainder. Clonal size and the V and J genes are those of that table, whereas D and trimming came from the DNA. The sample contains about 150,000 clones, roughly 72% of them found a single time. The ten largest clones take up roughly 1.6% of the sample.

V lost 7 bases and J lost 2 bases, and the count of bases not matched to a germline gene is 5. The CDR3 starts with the cysteine, ends with the phenylalanine, and has 14 residues. Just the 42-base CDR3 DNA is kept, in frame starting at base 1. CDR1 and CDR2 are drawn from the germline V gene (reference sequence): LNHDA, SQIVND. The cohort was made up of under 800 healthy bone marrow donors. At the time of sampling, all cohort members were nominally healthy, though unrecorded immune exposures were likely present. The donor was CMV seronegative and was included in the group of a few hundred seronegative cohort members. Every donor gave a peripheral blood sample, and the peripheral blood mononuclear cells from that sample were used for TCR beta sequencing. Genomic DNA extraction from the blood cell samples was performed with the Qiagen DNeasy Blood Extraction Kit. This sample was taken from a study of cytomegalovirus exposure and HLA in healthy donors (dated by TCRdb to 2015 to 2018). Regarding the research as a whole: According to an earlier analysis of around 600 of the donors, 200 million or so T cells yielded 95 million to 140 million unique TCR beta sequences and about 300 Gb of sequence data. An early release that covered about 600 HLA-typed donors contained approximately 320 gigabases of sequencing data and 80 million or so unique TCR sequences. Of the roughly 400 genotyped donors, about 80% fell in the genetic ancestry cluster associated with self-reported Caucasian donors. The study aimed to test whether signatures of past pathogen exposure could be identified by cataloging public T cell receptors. Using immunosequencing, the study profiled T cell repertoires from fewer than 850 subjects and related those repertoires to cytomegalovirus serostatus. A separate validation cohort of 90 to 150 different subjects was used in addition to the 666-subject first cohort. To predict cytomegalovirus infection status, the study combined high-throughput TCR immunosequencing, statistical association of individual TCRs with disease status, and machine learning. To study patterns of TCR occurrence, a later analysis re-analyzed previously published TCR beta repertoires from 650 to 750 donors and added high-resolution HLA genotyping. The later analysis used no new phenotypic data to find candidate immune exposures, relying instead on TCR beta sequences and their occurrence across donors. To decide whether each TCR beta V gene segment behaved as functional or pseudogenic, an earlier analysis of some 540 of the donors relied on high-throughput TCR beta sequencing. Donor age, sex, ethnicity and CMV serostatus were compiled alongside the repertoire data. A later genetic analysis used genome-wide SNP genotypes for about 60% of the 666 donors, treating that subset as a discovery cohort. Every discovery cohort repertoire had been produced on one sequencing platform. Both class I and class II loci were covered by HLA typing, at four-digit resolution. Typing coverage varied by locus: roughly 629-640 donors for A, B, C, DRB1 and DQB1; approximately 520 for DQA1; approximately 610 for DPA1; approximately 450 for DPB1. Because of strong linkage in the cohort, five DR-DQ haplotypes were treated as single units for association and clustering. On average, 235,054 unique TCR beta nucleotide sequences were sequenced per donor among some 420 genotyped donors of the cohort, with 15% to 20% of those sequences being non-productive. Summary of the overall study and its limitations: The only immune exposure information available for the cohort was CMV serostatus. A further reported finding was that TCR beta sequences accurately predicted the HLA-A and HLA-B alleles for most subjects in the first cohort. A later analysis found that most CMV-associated TCR beta chains appeared HLA-restricted, with HLA associations seemingly driven largely by CMV exposure. The cohort was sequenced for TCR beta chains only, and without alpha or paired-chain data the features that could be detected were limited. In the study, some 160 TCR beta chains were listed as associated with cytomegalovirus. Strong co-occurrence of HLA alleles, especially DR and DQ, made assigning TCR associations to individual alleles difficult. In both the original and validation cohorts, the classifier was reported to diagnose cytomegalovirus status with high specificity and sensitivity. Several of the top co-occurrence clusters appeared to be linked to parvovirus B19, influenza, CMV and Epstein-Barr virus, according to a later analysis. A later genetic analysis reported fewer N-insertions in productive TCRs among donors in an Asian-associated ancestry cluster than the roughly 700-donor mean. Some IMGT-functional V segments, including TRBV6-2 and TRBV6-3, could not be told apart with the 87-base-pair reads, so those segments were excluded. Because counts were too low, under 20 rarely observed V segments, including chromosome 9 orphons, were left out of the earlier analysis of some 600 of the donors. In vitro tests confirmed that a few of the cytomegalovirus-associated TCR beta chains recognize cytomegalovirus antigens. A later analysis found that HLA-associated TCR beta chains were more clonally expanded and had lower generation probabilities than equally common non-associated chains. Presence/absence analyses assumed roughly uniform sequencing depth across donors, an assumption that may not hold. An association between a missense DCLRE1C variant and V-gene and J-gene trimming of TCR beta chains was found in a later genetic analysis and replicated in an independent cohort. The sequencing pipeline was judged likely to have produced a cluster of highly shared sequence variants as a technical artifact. Linkage disequilibrium might explain the correlated functional status among segregating V segments, but an unknown experimental factor could not be ruled out. In a later analysis, around 17,000 TCR beta sequences were associated with specific HLA alleles at a false discovery rate of 0.05. In a later analysis, the rate of TCR association differed among HLA loci, with DRB1 alleles having the most associated TCRs and HLA-C alleles having the fewest. In an earlier analysis of fewer than 750 of the donors, most TCR beta V segments were observed in productive rearrangements about 87% or about 30% of the time, broadly matching IMGT annotations. Because some donors lacked HLA typing at each locus, the association tests relied only on the typed subset. While some public TCRs were present in many individuals, most TCR sequences turned up only very rarely across donors. The authors suggested that the approach could potentially be extended to other disease states and immunological phenotypes.

Sequencing was performed on PBMCs. The chain couples TRBV19 to TRBJ2-3, and 8 junctional nucleotides match TRBD2. This sequence was found in a man in his forties in good health and CMV-seronegative. The CDR3 region has the sequence CASNSAGATDTQYF. The DNA sequence is as follows: TGTGCCAGTAATTCAGCGGGAGCCACAGATACGCAGTATTTT.